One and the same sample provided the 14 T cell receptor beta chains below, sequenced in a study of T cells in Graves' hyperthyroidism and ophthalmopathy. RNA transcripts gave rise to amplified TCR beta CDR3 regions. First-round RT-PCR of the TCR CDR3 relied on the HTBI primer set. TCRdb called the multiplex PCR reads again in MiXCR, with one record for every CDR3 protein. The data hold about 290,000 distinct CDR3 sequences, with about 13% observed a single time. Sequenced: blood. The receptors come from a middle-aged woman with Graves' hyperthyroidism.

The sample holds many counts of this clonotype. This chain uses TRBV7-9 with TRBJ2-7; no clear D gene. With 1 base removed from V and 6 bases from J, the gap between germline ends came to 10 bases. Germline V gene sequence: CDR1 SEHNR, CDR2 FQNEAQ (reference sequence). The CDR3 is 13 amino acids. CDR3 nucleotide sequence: TGTGCCAGCAGCTTAGACCCTCCCCGCGAGCAGTACTTC. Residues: CASSLDPPREQYF.

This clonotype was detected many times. The CDR3 region is CASSRNRGYEQYF. CDR3 DNA: TGTGCCAGCAGCCGAAACAGGGGCTACGAGCAGTACTTC. The rearrangement joins TRBV3-1 to TRBJ2-7, with 7 bases that match TRBD1. CDR3 length: 13 amino acids. The germline V gene has CDR1 LGHDT and CDR2 YNNKEL (reference sequence). Unmatched junction bases numbered 3, after V lost 4 bases and J lost 3 bases.

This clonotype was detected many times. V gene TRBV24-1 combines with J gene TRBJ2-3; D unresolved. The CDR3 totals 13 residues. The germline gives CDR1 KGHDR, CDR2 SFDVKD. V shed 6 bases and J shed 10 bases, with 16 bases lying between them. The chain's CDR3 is CATSLDPSGPQYF. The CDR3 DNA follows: TGTGCCACCAGTCTGGACCCGTCCGGACCGCAGTATTTT.

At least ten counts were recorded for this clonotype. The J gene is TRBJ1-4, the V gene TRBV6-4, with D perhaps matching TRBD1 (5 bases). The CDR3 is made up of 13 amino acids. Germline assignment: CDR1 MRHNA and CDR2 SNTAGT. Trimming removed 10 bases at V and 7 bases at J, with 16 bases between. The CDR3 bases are TGTGCCAACACCCGGAGGGGAAGTGAAAAACTGTTTTTT. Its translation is CANTRRGSEKLFF.

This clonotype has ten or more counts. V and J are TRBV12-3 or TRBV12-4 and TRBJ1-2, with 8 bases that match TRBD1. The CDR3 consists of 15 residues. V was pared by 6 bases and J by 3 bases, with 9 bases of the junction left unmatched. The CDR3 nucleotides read TGTGCCAGCAGCCCCCCCGAGACAGGGGACTATGGCTACACCTTC. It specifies CASSPPETGDYGYTF.

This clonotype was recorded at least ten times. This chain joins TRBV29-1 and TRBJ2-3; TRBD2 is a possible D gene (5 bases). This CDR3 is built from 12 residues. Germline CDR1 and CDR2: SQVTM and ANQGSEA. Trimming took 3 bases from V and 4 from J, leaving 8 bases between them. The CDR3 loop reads CSVEASPDTQYF. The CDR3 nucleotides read TGCAGCGTTGAGGCTAGCCCAGATACGCAGTATTTT.

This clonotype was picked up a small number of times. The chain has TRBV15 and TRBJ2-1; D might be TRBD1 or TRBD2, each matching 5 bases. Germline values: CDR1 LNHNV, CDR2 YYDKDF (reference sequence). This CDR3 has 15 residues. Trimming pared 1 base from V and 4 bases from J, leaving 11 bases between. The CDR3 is CATSRGVGEYNEQFF. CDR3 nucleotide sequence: TGTGCCACCAGCAGAGGGGTGGGGGAATACAATGAGCAGTTCTTC.

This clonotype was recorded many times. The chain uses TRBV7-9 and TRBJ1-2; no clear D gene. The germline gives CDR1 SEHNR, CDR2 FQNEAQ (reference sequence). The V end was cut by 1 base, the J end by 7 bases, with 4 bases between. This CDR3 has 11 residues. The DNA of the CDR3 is TGTGCCAGCAGCTTAGAGTTTGGCTACACCTTC. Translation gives CASSLEFGYTF. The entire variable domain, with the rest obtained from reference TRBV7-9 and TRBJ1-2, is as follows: DTGVSQNPRHKITKRGQNVTFRCDPISEHNRLYWYRQTLGQGPEFLTYFQNEAQLEKSRLLSDRFSAERPKGSFSTLEIQRTEQGDSAMYLCASSLEFGYTFGSGTRLTVV.

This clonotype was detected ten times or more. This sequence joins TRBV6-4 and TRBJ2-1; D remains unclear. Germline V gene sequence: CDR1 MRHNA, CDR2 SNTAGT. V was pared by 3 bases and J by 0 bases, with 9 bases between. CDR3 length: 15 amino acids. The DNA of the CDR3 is TGTGCCAGCAGTGAGTACAGTAGCTCCTACAATGAGCAGTTCTTC. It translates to CASSEYSSSYNEQFF.

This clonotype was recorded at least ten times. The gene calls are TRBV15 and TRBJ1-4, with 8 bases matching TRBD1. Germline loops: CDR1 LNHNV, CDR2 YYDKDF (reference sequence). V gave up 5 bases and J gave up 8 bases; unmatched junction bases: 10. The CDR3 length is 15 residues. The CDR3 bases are TGTGCCACCAGCCCCTACCAGGGGGCGCGGGAAAAACTGTTTTTT. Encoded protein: CATSPYQGAREKLFF.

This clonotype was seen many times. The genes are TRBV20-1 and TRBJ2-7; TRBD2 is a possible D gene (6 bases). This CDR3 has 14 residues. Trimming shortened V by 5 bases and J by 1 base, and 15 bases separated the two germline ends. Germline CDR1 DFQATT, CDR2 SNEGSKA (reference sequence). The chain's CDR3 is CSAPRVGGSYEQYF. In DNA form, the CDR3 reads TGCAGTGCTCCCCGGGTAGGAGGGTCCTACGAGCAGTACTTC.

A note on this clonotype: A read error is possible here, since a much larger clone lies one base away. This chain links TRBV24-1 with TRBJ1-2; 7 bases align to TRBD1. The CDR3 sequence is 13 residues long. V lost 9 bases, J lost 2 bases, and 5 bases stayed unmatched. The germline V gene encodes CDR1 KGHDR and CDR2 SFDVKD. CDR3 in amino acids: CATATGLNYGYTF. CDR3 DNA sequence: TGTGCCACCGCGACAGGGTTAAACTATGGCTACACCTTC.

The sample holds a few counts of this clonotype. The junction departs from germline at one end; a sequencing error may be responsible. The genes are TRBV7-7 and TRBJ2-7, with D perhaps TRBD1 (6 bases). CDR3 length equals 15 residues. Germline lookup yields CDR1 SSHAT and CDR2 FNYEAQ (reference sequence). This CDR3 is CASSPGPGQVYEQCF. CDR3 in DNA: TGTGCTAGCAGCCCCGGCCCGGGACAAGTCTACGAGCAGTGCTTC.

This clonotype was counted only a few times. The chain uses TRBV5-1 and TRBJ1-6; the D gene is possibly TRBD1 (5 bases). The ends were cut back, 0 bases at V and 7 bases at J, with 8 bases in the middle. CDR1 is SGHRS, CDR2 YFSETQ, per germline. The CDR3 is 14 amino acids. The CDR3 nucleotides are TGCGCCAGCAGCTTGGAGGGGCAAAATTCACCCCTCCACTTT. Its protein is CASSLEGQNSPLHF.